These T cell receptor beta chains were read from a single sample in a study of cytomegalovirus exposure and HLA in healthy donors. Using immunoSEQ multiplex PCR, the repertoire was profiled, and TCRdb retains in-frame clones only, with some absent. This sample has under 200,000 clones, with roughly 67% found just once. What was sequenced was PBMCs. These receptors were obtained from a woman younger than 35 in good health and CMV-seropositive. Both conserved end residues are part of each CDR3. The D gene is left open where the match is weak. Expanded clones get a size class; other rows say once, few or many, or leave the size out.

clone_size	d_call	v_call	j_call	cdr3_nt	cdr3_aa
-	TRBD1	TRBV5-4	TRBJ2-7	TGTGCCAGCAGCTTCGGGACAGGTTTCGAGCAGTACTTC	CASSFGTGFEQYF
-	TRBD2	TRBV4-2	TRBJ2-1	TGTGCCAGCAGCCTCTACTACCGGGCTAGCGGCTCCTACAATGAGCAGTTCTTC	CASSLYYRASGSYNEQFF
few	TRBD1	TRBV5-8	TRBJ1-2	TGTGCCAGCAGCTCGGGACAGGGGGTCTATGGCTACACCTTC	CASSSGQGVYGYTF
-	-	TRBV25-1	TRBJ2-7	TGTGCCAGCAGGCACACCTACGAGCAGTACTTC	CASRHTYEQYF
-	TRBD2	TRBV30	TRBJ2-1	TGTGCCTGGAGTGTGGGAGGGGCCGGTGAGCAGTTCTTC	CAWSVGGAGEQFF
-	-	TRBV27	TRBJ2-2	TGTGCCAGCAGTATTGGAGGTAACACCGGGGAGCTGTTTTTT	CASSIGGNTGELFF
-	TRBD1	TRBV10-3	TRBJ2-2	TGTGCCATCAGGACTTCACAGGGGAAGAACACCGGGGAGCTGTTTTTT	CAIRTSQGKNTGELFF
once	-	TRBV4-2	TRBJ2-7	TGTGCCAGCAGCCAAGAATTTAACTACGGTACGTCCTACGAGCAGTACTTC	CASSQEFNYGTSYEQYF
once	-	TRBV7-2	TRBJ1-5	TGTGCCAGCAGCTTCGGAGATAGCAATCAGCCCCAGCATTTT	CASSFGDSNQPQHF
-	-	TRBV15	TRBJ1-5	TGTGCCACCAGCAGAGATCTGGCGGAATGGCAGCCCCAGCATTTT	CATSRDLAEWQPQHF
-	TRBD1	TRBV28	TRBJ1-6	TGTGCCAGTAGAGAACAGGGGGCGCATTCACCCCTCCACTTT	CASREQGAHSPLHF
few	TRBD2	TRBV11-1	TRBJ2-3	TGTGCCAGCAGCTTCTCAGCGGGGAGCACAGATACGCAGTATTTT	CASSFSAGSTDTQYF
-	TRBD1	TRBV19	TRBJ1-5	TGTGCCAGTAGTACCGACAGGGTAGGTCAGCCCCAGCATTTT	CASSTDRVGQPQHF
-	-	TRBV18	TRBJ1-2	TGTGCCAGCTCACCACGGACAGCAACTAACTATGGCTACACCTTC	CASSPRTATNYGYTF
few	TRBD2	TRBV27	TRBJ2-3	TGTGCCAGCAGTTTGCCGACTAGCGGGGGGGCGGATACGCAGTATTTT	CASSLPTSGGADTQYF
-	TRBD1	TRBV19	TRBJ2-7	TGTGCCAGTAGTAGGGCGTCCGGGACAGGGAATCCCCCTGAGCAGTACTTC	CASSRASGTGNPPEQYF
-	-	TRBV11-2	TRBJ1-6	TGTGCCAGCAGCTTAGAGTCGGGTTTTAATTCACCCCTCCACTTT	CASSLESGFNSPLHF
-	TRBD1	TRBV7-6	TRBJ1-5	TGTGCCAGCAGCTTAGTCTTGCTGACAGGGGATCAGCCCCAGCATTTT	CASSLVLLTGDQPQHF
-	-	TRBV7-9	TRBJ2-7	TGTGCCAGCAGCTTAACAGGGCTGGAGCAGTACTTC	CASSLTGLEQYF
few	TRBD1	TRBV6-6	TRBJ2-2	TGTGCCAGCAGGGGACAGGCTGACTCCGGGGAGCTGTTTTTT	CASRGQADSGELFF
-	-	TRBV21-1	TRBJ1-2	TGTGCCAGCAGGCCTTCGGACAGGGAAGAAGCTGGCTACACCTTC	CASRPSDREEAGYTF
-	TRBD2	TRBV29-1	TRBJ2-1	TGCAGCGTTGAAGGTGGGCTAGCGGGGGGGCCGGGCTCCTACAATGAGCAGTTCTTC	CSVEGGLAGGPGSYNEQFF
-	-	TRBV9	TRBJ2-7	TGTGCCAGCAGCCCCGAAGGGGCGACATTCTACGAGCAGTACTTC	CASSPEGATFYEQYF
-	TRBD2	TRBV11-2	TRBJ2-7	TGTGCCAGCAGCCCCGGCAGCGGGGGGGCCTACGAGCAGTACTTC	CASSPGSGGAYEQYF
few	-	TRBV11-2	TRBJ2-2	TGTGCCAGCAGCTTAGTACAGGGCCCCACCGGGGAGCTGTTTTTT	CASSLVQGPTGELFF
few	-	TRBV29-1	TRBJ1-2	TGCAGCGTCGATACGTTGGAGGGAGTTAACTATGGCTACACCTTC	CSVDTLEGVNYGYTF
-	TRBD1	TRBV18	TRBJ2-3	TGTGCCAGCTCACCAAATCGAGAGACAGGGTTGGATACGCAGTATTTT	CASSPNRETGLDTQYF
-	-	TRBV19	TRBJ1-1	TGTGCCAGTAGTAGACAGCTTTTCGGGCAAGCTTTTTTT	CASSRQLFGQAFF
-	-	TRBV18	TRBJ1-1	TGTGCCAGCTCGGCAGGGTATGTGAACACTGAAGCTTTCTTT	CASSAGYVNTEAFF
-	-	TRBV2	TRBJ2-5	TGTGCCAGCACCGGGGGGCAGAGGTACCAAGAGACCCAGTACTTC	CASTGGQRYQETQYF
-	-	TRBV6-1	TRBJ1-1	TGTGCCAGCAGGGAAGGGTCGGTCACTGAAGCTTTCTTT	CASREGSVTEAFF
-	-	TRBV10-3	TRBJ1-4	TGTGCCATCAGTGAGTCAATGCAGGTCCCTAATGAAAAACTGTTTTTT	CAISESMQVPNEKLFF
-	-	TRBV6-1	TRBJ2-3	TGTGCCAGCCGCCGGGACACAGATACGCAGTATTTT	CASRRDTDTQYF
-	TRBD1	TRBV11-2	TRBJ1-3	TGTGCCAGCAGCTTAGAGGTCAGGGGGCGCGAAAACACCATATATTTT	CASSLEVRGRENTIYF
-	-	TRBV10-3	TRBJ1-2	TGTGCCAGCAAATCCGCGGAGGATGGCTACACCTTC	CASKSAEDGYTF
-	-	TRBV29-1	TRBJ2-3	TGCGGCGTTGAACAGGGTATGAGCGATACGCAGTATTTT	CGVEQGMSDTQYF
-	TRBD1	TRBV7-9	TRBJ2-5	TGTGCCAGCAGCACGGGGGACAGGGGGCGTTTCGAGACCCAGTACTTC	CASSTGDRGRFETQYF
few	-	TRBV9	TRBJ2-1	TGTGCCAGCAGCGTAGGGTTAGATGAGCAGTTCTTC	CASSVGLDEQFF